This T cell receptor beta chain was sequenced for a study of identical twins (dated by TCRdb to 2015 to 2016). Turning to the overall study: The study deep-sequenced TCR alpha and beta repertoires from monozygotic twins, unrelated adults of various ages and cord blood to test whether fetal clonotypes persist. To rule out contamination, replicate twin experiments were performed at different times with different library preparation protocols.

General conclusions and limits of the study: Invariant T cells such as MAIT and iNKT could partly confound zero-insertion analyses, although diverse VJ usage argued against such confounding for most clonotypes. Abundant cord blood beta clonotypes carried fewer insertions; young adult naive repertoires showed a weaker similar trend, while memory repertoires showed none. Compared with coincidental sharing between unrelated individuals, an excess of low generation-probability sequences was observed among out-of-frame TCR alpha sequences shared between twins. In monozygotic twins, recombination models systematically underestimated out-of-frame TCR alpha sharing, but the models matched the sharing seen between unrelated individuals. The excess sharing between twins in beta out-of-frame sequences was weaker because fewer shared sequences reduced the signal-to-noise ratio. Conclusions relied on cross-sectional statistical analysis, since the same donors could not be followed over many years.

Preparation of the library involved 5' RACE. This sample was sequenced with an Illumina HiSeq 2000. Template switching introduced a universal primer binding site; the final cDNA contained a unique molecular identifier, enabling accurate counting of TCR cDNA molecules. Specific primers in the conserved constant-segment region were used to synthesize first-strand cDNA for TCR alpha and beta chains. To control for contamination, every cDNA library was double barcoded, receiving both a SMART-Mk sample barcode and Illumina barcodes. TruSeq adapter sequences along with Illumina sample barcodes were introduced in two successive PCR steps. TCR alpha and beta cDNA libraries were sequenced on the Illumina HiSeq platform with custom primers. In the paper's pipeline: Raw reads were processed with MiGEC to extract unique molecular identifiers, and MiXCR was used to determine CDR3 positions. Recombination models were inferred per individual with the repgenHMM and IGoR tools using an EM algorithm. The tcR package in R was used for shared clonotype analysis, with sharing normalized by the product of cloneset sizes. To study raw recombination free of thymic and clonal selection effects, out-of-frame nonproductive sequences were analyzed. In TCRdb, the public reads were trimmed at Q25 with fastp and aligned with MiXCR, with productive beta chains retained. All rows with the same CDR3 protein become a single entry with the most common DNA and genes. None of the V and J calls come from the authors' own analysis; TCRdb made them. Recorded for this sample are over 250,000 distinct CDR3 sequences; just under 9.5% of them occurred a single time. 7% to 8.5% of the sample is taken by the ten largest.

As encoded in the germline V gene (reference sequence), CDR1 is LGHDT while CDR2 is YNNKEL. From the cysteine up to the phenylalanine, the CDR3 has a length of 15 residues. Only CDR3 DNA is held: 45 bases, read in frame from base 1. The junction carries 12 bases between V and J, which are trimmed by 1 base and 2 bases respectively. Every donor in the study was a healthy Caucasian. The twin cohort comprised three pairs of female monozygotic twins, all aged roughly 18 to 29 years. Positive isolation kits from Invitrogen were used to isolate the CD4+ and CD8+ T cell populations. In this sample, this clonotype turned up many times. This clone's antigen is unknown. No clone much larger than this one lies a single base away; base qualities are absent. The data also belong to a second study, concerning yellow fever vaccine responses in identical twins. That second publication adds: The T cell response to vaccination in identical twins was reported by the authors to appear partly convergent and partly personalized. In identical twins, the study followed T cell clones that responded to the vaccine with precision.

The source of this sequence is a woman aged 18-30 years in good health. The chain uses TRBV3-1 and TRBJ2-7; the D gene is perhaps TRBD2, from 6 matching bases. The sample taken for sequencing was CD8+ T cells sorted from blood. The CDR3: CASSQAVGGTYEQYF. The DNA sequence is TGTGCCAGCAGCCAAGCGGTGGGGGGAACCTACGAGCAGTACTTC.